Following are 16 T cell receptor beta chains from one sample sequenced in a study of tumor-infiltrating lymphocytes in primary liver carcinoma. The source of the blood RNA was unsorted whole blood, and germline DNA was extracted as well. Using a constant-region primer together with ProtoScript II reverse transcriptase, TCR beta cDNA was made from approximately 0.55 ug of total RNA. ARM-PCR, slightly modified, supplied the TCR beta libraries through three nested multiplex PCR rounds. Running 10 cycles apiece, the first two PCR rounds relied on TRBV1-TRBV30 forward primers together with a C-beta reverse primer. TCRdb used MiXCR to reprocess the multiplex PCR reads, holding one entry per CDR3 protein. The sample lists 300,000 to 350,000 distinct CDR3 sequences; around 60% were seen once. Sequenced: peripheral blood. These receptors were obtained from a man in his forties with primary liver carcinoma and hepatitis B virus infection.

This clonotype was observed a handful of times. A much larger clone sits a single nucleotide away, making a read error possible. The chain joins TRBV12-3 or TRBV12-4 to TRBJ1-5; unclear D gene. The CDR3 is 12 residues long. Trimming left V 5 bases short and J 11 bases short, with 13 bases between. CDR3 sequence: CASSPSLQSQHF. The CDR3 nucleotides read TGTGCCAGCAGTCCCAGTCTGCAGTCCCAGCATTTT.

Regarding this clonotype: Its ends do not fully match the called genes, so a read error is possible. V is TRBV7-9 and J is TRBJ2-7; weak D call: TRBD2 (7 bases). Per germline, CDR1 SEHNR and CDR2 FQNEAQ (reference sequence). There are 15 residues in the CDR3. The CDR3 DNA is TGTGCCAGCAGCTTAGTTCTTGGGGGGGCCTACAAGCAGTACTTC. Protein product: CASSLVLGGAYKQYF.

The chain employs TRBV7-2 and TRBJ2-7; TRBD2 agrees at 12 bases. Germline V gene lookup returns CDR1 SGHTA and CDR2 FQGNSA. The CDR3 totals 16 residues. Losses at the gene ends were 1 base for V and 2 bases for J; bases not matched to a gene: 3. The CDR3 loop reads CASSLVLAGGTYEQYF. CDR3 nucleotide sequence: TGTGCCAGCAGCTTAGTGCTAGCGGGAGGGACCTACGAGCAGTACTTC.

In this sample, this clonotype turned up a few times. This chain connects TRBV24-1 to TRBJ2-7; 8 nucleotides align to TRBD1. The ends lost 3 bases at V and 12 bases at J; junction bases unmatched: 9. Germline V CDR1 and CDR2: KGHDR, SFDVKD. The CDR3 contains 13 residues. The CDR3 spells CATSDGDRGLRYF. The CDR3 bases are TGTGCCACCAGTGATGGAGACAGGGGTCTACGGTACTTC.

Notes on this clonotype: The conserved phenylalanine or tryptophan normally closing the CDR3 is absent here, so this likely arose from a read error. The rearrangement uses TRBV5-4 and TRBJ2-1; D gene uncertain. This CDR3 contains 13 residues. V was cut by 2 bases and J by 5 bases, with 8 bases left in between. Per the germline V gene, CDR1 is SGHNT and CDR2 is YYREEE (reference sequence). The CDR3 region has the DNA TGTGCCAGCAGCTTTGTACCCGACAATGAGCAGTTCCTC. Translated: CASSFVPDNEQFL.

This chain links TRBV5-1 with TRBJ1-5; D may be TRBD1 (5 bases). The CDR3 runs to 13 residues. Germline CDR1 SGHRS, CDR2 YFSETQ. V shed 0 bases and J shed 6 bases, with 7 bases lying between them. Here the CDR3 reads CASSLAGTQPQHF. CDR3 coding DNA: TGCGCCAGCAGCTTGGCCGGGACTCAGCCCCAGCATTTT.

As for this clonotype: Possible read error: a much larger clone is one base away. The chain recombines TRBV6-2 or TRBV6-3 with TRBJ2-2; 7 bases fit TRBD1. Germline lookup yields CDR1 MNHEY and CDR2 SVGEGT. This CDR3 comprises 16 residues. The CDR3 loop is CASSYKTGEVPGELLF. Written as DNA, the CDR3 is TGTGCCAGCAGTTATAAAACAGGGGAAGTCCCCGGGGAGCTGCTTTTT.

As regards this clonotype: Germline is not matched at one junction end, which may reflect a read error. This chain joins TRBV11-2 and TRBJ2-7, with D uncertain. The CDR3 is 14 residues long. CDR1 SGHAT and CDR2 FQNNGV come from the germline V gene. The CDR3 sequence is CVSSLGTQPYEQYF. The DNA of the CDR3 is TGTGTCAGCAGCTTAGGTACTCAACCCTACGAGCAGTACTTC.

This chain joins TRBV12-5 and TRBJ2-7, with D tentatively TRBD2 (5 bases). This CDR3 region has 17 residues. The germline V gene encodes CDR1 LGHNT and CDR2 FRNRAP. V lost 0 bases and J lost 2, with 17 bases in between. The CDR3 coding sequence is TGTGCTAGTGGTTTGGTAGGGTTTTTGAGGGAACCCTACGAGCAGTACTTC. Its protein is CASGLVGFLREPYEQYF.

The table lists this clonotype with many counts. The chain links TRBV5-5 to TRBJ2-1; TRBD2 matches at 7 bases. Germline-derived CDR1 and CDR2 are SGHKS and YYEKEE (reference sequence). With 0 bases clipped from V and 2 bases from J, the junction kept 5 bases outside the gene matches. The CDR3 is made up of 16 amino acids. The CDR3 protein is CASSLGHAGAYNEQFF. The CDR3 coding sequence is TGTGCCAGCAGCTTGGGCCATGCGGGAGCCTACAATGAGCAGTTCTTC.

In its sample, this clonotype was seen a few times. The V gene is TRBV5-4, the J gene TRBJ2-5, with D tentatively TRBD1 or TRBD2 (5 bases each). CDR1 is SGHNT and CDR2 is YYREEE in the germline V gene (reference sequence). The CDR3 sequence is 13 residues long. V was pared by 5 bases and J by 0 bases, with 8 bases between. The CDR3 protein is CASSTGHQETQYF. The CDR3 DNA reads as TGTGCCAGCAGTACGGGACACCAAGAGACCCAGTACTTC.

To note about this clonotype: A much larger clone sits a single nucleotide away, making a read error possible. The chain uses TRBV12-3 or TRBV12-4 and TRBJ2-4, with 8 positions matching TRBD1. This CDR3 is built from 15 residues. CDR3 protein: CAGRLGQGGKNIQYF. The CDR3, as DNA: TGTGCCGGCAGGCTCGGACAGGGAGGCAAAAACATTCAGTACTTC.

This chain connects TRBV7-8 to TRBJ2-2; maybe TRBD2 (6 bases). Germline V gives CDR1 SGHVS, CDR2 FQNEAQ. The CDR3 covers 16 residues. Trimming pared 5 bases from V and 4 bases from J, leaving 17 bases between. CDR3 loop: CASSPRRRTITGELFF. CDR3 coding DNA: TGTGCCAGCAGCCCCCGCCGCCGGACTATCACCGGGGAGCTGTTTTTT.

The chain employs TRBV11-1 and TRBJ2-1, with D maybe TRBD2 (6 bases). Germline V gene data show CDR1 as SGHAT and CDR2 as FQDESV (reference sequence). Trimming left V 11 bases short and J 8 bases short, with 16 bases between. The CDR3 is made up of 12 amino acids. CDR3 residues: CAGSLGGDEQFF. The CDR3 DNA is TGTGCCGGTAGCTTAGGCGGGGATGAGCAGTTCTTC.

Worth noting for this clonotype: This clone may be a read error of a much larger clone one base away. CDR3 sequence reads: CSVNLLADPRTQYF. The CDR3 nucleotides read TGCAGCGTCAACCTCCTAGCGGACCCCCGTACGCAGTATTTT. V usage is TRBV29-1 and J usage is TRBJ2-3; 7 bases map to TRBD2. CDR1 and CDR2 from the germline V gene are SQVTM and ANQGSEA. With 6 bases clipped from V and 8 bases from J, the junction kept 14 bases outside the gene matches. The CDR3 totals 14 residues.

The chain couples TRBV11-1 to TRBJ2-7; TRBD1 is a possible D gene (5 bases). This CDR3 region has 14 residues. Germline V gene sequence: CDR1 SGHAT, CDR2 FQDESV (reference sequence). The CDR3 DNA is TGTGCAAGGGGCACCAGGGCCTCCTCCTACGAGCAGTACTTC. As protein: CARGTRASSYEQYF.